What follows describes a single T cell receptor beta chain. Its cognate antigen has yet to be identified. No much larger clone exists at a distance of one base, and base qualities are not known. This entry is derived from a study of lymphopenia after photon versus proton radiotherapy (dated by TCRdb to the late 2010s). Describing the broader study: The study compared the immunological effects of photon versus proton radiation therapy in patients with gastrointestinal tumors who developed high-grade lymphopenia. The cohort comprised about 19 patients with gastrointestinal tumors who received either photon or proton therapy and then developed lymphopenia. The study was designed to characterize how the impact on the immune system differs between the two radiation modalities. What the study reported, not specific to this receptor: Across the cohort, among patients who died, a greater drop in TCR diversity after the nadir was inversely correlated with overall survival time. The survival association was assessed only in patients who died, and the authors presented better survival with proton therapy as a possibility rather than a demonstrated result. During treatment, patients who received photon therapy lost naive T cells and TCR diversity and gained effector/memory populations, whereas patients who received proton therapy remained relatively stable. After the lymphocyte count nadir, oligoclonal expansion, especially of CD8+ Temra cells, was observed in photon-treated repertoires, and the drop in diversity was driven by this expansion.

Library preparation employed the immunoSEQ multiplex PCR assay. T cell repertoires were profiled with deep sequencing of rearranged TCR beta loci together with multiparametric flow cytometry. Here the immuneACCESS table is served through TCRdb, limited to in-frame sequences with V and J called. Missing clones are a known gap in these copies; in checked studies unresolved V genes cover under half, and the rest lacks a known reason. The sample table lists about 20,000 clones, around four fifths of them with a count of one. The ten largest clones add up to around 3% of the sample. The CDR3 measures 14 amino acids from cysteine to phenylalanine. Only the CDR3 DNA is retained, 42 bases long and in frame from the first base. V has 3 bases trimmed and J has 3 bases trimmed; junction bases matching no gene number 2. From a lookup of the germline V gene, CDR1 and CDR2 are SGHDN and FVKESK.

This specimen consisted of peripheral blood, obtained from a patient treated with photon-based radiotherapy. Recombination connected TRBV14 to TRBJ1-2, and TRBD1 matches 9 of the central bases. This receptor was obtained from a woman between 45 and 60 years old with pancreatic cancer. The encoded CDR3 is CASSQGQGYYGYTF. The DNA reads TGTGCCAGCAGCCAGGGACAGGGTTACTATGGCTACACCTTC. The reference TRBV14 and TRBJ1-2 proteins fill in what lies around the CDR3, so the full variable domain reads EAGVTQFPSHSVIEKGQTVTLRCDPISGHDNLYWYRRVMGKEIKFLLHFVKESKQDESGMPNNRFLAERTGGTYSTLKVQPAELEDSGVYFCASSQGQGYYGYTFGSGTRLTVV.